This TCR beta chain was captured in a study of CD8+CD57+ T cells in acquired aplastic anemia. Study-wide background: Yields of DNA that came from sorted CD4+ and CD8+ cells averaged roughly 3.3 ug.

The germline V and J ends were trimmed by 4 bases and 4 bases, with 20 bases remaining between them. This CDR3 comprises 15 residues. Germline V gene data show CDR1 as SQVTM and CDR2 as ANQGSEA. For CDR3 and TCR beta VDJ profiling, genomic DNA was the template used. MiXCR, run by TCRdb on the reads, gives a single entry per CDR3 protein. The data contain about 41,000 distinct CDR3 sequences, 60% to 80% of them seen just once; the ten biggest clones take up just under 60%. Selection for sequencing was limited to patients who had shown CD8+CD57+ cell expansion by flow cytometry. The patients all had a severe acquired aplastic anemia diagnosis.

The source material was sorted CD4+, CD8+, or CD8+CD57+ T cells (not recorded which) from PBMCs. The receptor was isolated from a human donor with aplastic anemia. This chain uses TRBV29-1 with TRBJ2-7; D is uncertain. The CDR3 coding sequence is TGCAGCGTTGCCCACAGAGGCAAGACGTCTTACGAGCAGTACTTC. It translates to CSVAHRGKTSYEQYF.